The entry below describes one TCR beta chain. The protocol was immunoSEQ multiplex PCR, while the TCRdb copy is restricted to in-frame clones and leaves out a portion. The sample lists approximately 200,000 clones; approximately 80% were seen once. The entry originates in a study of blood T cell repertoires in COVID-19. Study-wide background: The United States, Italy and Spain supplied acute and convalescent COVID-19 samples. T cells, B-cell-depleted T cells, or PBMCs supplied cDNA or gDNA.

V lost 7 bases and J lost 8, with 17 bases in between. CDR3 length equals 13 residues. CDR1 is SQVTM, CDR2 ANQGSEA, per germline. The J gene is TRBJ1-4, the V gene TRBV29-1; tentatively, D is TRBD1 (5 bases). The sample taken for sequencing was peripheral blood. The clonotype comes from a human donor with acute or convalescent COVID-19. The donor label of this sample is uncertain. CDR3 loop: CSAGGGAKEKLFF. The CDR3 DNA reads TGCAGCGCCGGAGGAGGGGCCAAAGAAAAACTGTTTTTT.